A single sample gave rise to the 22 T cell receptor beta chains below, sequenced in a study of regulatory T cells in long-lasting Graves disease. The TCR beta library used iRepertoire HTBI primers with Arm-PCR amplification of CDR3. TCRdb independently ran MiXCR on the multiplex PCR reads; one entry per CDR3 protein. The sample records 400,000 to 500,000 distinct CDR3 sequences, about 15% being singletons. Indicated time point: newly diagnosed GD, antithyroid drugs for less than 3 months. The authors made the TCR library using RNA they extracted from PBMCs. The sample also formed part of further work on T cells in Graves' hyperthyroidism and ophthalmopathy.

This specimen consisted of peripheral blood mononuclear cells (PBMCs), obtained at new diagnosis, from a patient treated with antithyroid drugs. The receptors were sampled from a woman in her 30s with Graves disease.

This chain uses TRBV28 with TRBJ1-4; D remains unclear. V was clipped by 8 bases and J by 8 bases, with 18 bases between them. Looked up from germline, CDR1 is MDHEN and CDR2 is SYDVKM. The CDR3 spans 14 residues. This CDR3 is CASDPRVGPEKLFF. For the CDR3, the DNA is TGTGCCAGCGACCCCCGCGTGGGTCCGGAAAAACTGTTTTTT.

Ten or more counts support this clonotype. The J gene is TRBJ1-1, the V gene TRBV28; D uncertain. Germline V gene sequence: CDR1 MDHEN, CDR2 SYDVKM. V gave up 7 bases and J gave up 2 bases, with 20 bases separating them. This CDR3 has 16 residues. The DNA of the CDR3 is TGTGCCAGCACGATAATTGGGCGCTTTGGAAACACTGAAGCTTTCTTT. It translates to CASTIIGRFGNTEAFF. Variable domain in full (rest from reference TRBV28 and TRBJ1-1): DVKVTQSSRYLVKRTGEKVFLECVQDMDHENMFWYRQDPGLGLRLIYFSYDVKMKEKGDIPEGYSVSREKKERFSLILESASTNQTSMYLCASTIIGRFGNTEAFFGQGTRLTVV.

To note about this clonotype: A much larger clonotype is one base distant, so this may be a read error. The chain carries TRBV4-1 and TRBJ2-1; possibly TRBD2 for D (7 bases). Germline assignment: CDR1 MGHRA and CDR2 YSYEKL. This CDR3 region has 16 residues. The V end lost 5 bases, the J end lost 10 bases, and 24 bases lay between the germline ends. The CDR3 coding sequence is TGCGCCAGCAGCGAAAAACGGGGGGCGAACGCCTACGAGCAGTTCTTC. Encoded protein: CASSEKRGANAYEQFF.

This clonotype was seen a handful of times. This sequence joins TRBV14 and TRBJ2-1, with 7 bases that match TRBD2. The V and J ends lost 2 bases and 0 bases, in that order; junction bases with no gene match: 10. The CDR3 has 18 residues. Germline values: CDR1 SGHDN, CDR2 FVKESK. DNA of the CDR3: TGTGCCAGCAGCCAATATTCGGGAGGATGGAGCTCCTACAATGAGCAGTTCTTC. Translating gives CASSQYSGGWSSYNEQFF.

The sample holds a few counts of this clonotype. The CDR3 sequence is CASSWGNGYTF. In DNA form, the CDR3 reads TGTGCCAGCAGTTGGGGGAATGGCTACACCTTC. The chain combines TRBV6-2 or TRBV6-3 with TRBJ1-2; possible D gene TRBD1, 5 bases. V lost 4 bases, J lost 6 bases, and 6 bases lay in between. The CDR3 is made up of 11 amino acids. The germline V gene has CDR1 MNHEY and CDR2 SVGEGT.

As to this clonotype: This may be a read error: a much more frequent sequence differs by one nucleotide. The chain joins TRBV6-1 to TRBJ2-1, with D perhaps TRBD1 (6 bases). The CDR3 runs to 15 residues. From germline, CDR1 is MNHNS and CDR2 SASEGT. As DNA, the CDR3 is TGTGTCAGCAGTGAGTCGGGGACAAAAGTATCTGAGCAGTTCTTC. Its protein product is CVSSESGTKVSEQFF.

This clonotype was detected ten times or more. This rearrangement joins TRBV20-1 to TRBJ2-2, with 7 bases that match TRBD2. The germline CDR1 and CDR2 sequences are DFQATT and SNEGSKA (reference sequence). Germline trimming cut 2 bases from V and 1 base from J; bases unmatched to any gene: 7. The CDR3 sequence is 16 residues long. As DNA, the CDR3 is TGCAGTGCTAGACGCCTAGCGGCCCGGAACACCGGGGAGCTGTTTTTT. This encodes CSARRLAARNTGELFF.

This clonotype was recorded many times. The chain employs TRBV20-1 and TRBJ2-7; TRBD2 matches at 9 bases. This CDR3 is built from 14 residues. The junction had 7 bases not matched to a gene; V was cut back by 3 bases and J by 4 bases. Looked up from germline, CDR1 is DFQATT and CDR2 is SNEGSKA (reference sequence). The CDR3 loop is CSARGTSFPYEQYF. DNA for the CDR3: TGCAGTGCTAGGGGGACTAGCTTCCCTTACGAGCAGTACTTC.

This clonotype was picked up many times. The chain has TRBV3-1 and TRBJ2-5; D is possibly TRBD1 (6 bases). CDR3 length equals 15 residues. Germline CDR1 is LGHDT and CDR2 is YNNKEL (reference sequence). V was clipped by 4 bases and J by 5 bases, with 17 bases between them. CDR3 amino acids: CASSLVTGLMETQYF. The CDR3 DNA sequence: TGTGCCAGCAGCCTCGTGACAGGTTTGATGGAGACCCAGTACTTC.

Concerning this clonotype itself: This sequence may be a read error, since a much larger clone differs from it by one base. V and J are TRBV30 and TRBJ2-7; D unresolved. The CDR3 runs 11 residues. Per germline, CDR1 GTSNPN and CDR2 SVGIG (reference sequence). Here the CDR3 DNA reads TGTCCCTACCAATCTCCCTACGAGCAGTACTTC. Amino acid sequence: CPYQSPYEQYF.

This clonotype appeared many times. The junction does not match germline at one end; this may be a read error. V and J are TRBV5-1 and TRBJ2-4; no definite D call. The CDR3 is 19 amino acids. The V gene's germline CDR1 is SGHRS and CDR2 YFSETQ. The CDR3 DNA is TGTGCCAGCAGCTTGTGGCTACTTCCGTCCGGCTCAACCAAAAACATTCAGTACTTC. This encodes CASSLWLLPSGSTKNIQYF.

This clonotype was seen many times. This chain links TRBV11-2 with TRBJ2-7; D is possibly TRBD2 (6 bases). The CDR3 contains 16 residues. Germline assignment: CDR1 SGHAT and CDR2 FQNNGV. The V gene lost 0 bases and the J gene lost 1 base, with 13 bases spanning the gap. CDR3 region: CASSLDRDSSSYEQYF. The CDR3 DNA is TGTGCCAGCAGCTTAGATCGGGACTCCAGTTCCTACGAGCAGTACTTC. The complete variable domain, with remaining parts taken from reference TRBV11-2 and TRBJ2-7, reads EAGVAQSPRYKIIEKRQSVAFWCNPISGHATLYWYQQILGQGPKLLIQFQNNGVVDDSQLPKDRFSAERLKGVDSTLKIQPAKLEDSAVYLCASSLDRDSSSYEQYFGPGTRLTVT.

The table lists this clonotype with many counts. CDR3 sequence (DNA): TGTGCCAGCAGCGGACAGGGTTGGGGCTACGAGCAGTACTTC. Its protein product is CASSGQGWGYEQYF. The gene calls are TRBV11-2 and TRBJ2-7; 8 nucleotides align to TRBD1. Unmatched junction bases numbered 6, after V lost 5 bases and J lost 3 bases. Germline lookup yields CDR1 SGHAT and CDR2 FQNNGV. This CDR3 spans 14 amino acids.

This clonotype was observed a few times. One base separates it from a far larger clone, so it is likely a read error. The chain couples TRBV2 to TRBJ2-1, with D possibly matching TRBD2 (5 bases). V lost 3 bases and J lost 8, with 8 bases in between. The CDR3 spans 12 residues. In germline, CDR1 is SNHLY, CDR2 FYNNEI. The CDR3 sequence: CASSDEGDEQFF. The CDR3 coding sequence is TGTGCCAGCAGTGATGAGGGAGATGAGCAGTTCTTC.

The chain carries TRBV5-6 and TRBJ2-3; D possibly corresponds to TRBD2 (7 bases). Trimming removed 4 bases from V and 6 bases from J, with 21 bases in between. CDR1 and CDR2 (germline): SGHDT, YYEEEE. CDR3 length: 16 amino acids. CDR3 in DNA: TGTGCCAGCAGCGCAAAGAGGGGGAGGGCCAGGGATACGCAGTATTTT. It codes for CASSAKRGRARDTQYF.

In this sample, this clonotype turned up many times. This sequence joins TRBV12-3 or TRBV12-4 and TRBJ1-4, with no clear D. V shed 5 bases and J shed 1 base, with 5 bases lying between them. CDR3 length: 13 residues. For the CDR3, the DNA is TGTGCCAGCAGTACTCGAACTAATGAAAAACTGTTTTTT. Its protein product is CASSTRTNEKLFF.

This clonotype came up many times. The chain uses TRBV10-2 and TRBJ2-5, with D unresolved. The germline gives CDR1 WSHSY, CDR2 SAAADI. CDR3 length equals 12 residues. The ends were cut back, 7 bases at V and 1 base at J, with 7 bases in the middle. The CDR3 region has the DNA TGCGCCAGCATGGCCTTCCAAGAGACCCAGTACTTC. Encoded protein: CASMAFQETQYF.

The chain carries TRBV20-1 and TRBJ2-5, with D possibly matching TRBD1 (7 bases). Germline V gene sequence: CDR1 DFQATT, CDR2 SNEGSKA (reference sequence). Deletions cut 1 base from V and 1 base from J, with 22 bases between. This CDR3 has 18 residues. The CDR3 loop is CSARGGAGTAMIQETQYF. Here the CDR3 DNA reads TGCAGTGCTAGAGGGGGGGCAGGGACAGCCATGATCCAAGAGACCCAGTACTTC.

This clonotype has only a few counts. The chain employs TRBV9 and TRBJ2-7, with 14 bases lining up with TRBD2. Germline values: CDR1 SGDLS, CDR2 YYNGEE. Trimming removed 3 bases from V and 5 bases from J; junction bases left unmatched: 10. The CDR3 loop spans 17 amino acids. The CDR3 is CASSAPGTSGSRDEQYF. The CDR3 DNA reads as TGTGCCAGCAGCGCCCCTGGGACTAGCGGGAGTCGGGACGAGCAGTACTTC.

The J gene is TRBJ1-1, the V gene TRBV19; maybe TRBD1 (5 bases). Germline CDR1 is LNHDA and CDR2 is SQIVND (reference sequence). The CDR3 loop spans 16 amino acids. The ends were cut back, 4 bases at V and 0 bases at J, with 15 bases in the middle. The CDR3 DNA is TGTGCCAGTAGTAAGCTCTCAGGGCGGATGAACACTGAAGCTTTCTTT. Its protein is CASSKLSGRMNTEAFF.

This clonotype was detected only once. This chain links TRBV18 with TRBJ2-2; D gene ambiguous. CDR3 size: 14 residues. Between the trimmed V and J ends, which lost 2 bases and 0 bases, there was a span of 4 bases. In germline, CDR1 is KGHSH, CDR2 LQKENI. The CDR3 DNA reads TGTGCCAGCTCACCATTCGCGAACACCGGGGAGCTGTTTTTT. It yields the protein CASSPFANTGELFF.

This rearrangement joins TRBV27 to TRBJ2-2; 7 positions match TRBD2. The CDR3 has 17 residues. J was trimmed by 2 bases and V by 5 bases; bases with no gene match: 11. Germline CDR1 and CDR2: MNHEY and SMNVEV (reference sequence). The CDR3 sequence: CASSPPWEAGNTGELFF. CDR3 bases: TGTGCCAGCAGTCCACCCTGGGAAGCGGGAAACACCGGGGAGCTGTTTTTT.